This T cell receptor beta chain was recovered during a study of blood T cell repertoires in COVID-19. Overall study: COVID-19 samples, acute and convalescent, were from the United States, Italy and Spain. The cDNA or gDNA used as material had been derived from T cells, B-cell-depleted T cells, or PBMCs.

Per the original data handling: Amplification with reference gene primers provided the estimates of nucleated cell counts. The data were produced by immunoSEQ multiplex PCR, yet TCRdb's version contains in-frame clones alone and is incomplete. Clone size and the V and J calls come from that table; the DNA yielded D and trimming. This sample yields 70,000 to 85,000 clones, of which around 88% are seen a single time; around two fifths belongs to the top ten. The CDR3 contains 15 residues. V lost 4 bases, J lost 5 bases, and 9 bases stayed unmatched. Germline CDR1 is SGHDT and CDR2 is YYEEEE. Sequenced material: peripheral blood. The clonotype originates from a man of 80 years or more with active or convalescent COVID-19. V usage is TRBV5-6 and J usage is TRBJ2-3, with 8 bases aligning to TRBD1. The CDR3 nucleotides are TGTGCCAGCAGCCGACAGGGGACCTTGAAAGATACGCAGTATTTT. This encodes CASSRQGTLKDTQYF.